Each of the 2 T cell receptor beta chains below was sequenced from the same sample in a study of tumor-infiltrating lymphocytes in primary liver carcinoma. The investigators made TCR beta cDNA from 500 ng total RNA, using a constant-region primer. Three nested multiplex PCR rounds of slightly modified ARM-PCR generated TCR beta libraries. The first two PCR rounds used TRBV1-TRBV30 primers with a Cbeta primer, 10 cycles each. TCRdb re-derived calls from the multiplex PCR reads in MiXCR, one entry per CDR3 protein. Here the sample spans about 99,000 distinct CDR3 sequences, around three quarters being singletons. Unsorted bulk tissue of about 20-32 mg yielded co-extracted RNA and DNA. The sample consisted of liver tumor tissue from sampling region 5. As for subset: tumor region T5, tumor centre. Receptors originate from a woman aged 55-70 years with primary liver carcinoma and hepatitis B virus infection.

Note on this clonotype: A much larger clone sits a single nucleotide away, making a read error possible. This chain links TRBV28 with TRBJ2-3; tentatively, D is TRBD1 or TRBD2 (5 bases each). Germline CDR1 and CDR2: MDHEN and SYDVKM. V dropped 10 bases and J dropped 3 bases, with 20 bases sitting between them. The CDR3 totals 15 residues. CDR3 bases: TGTGCCAACACTCGCGCTGGGGGAGTAACAGATACGCAGTATTTT. Residues: CANTRAGGVTDTQYF.

To note about this clonotype: This could be a read error, since a much larger clone is one nucleotide away. This chain joins TRBV11-2 and TRBJ2-5; D is undetermined. The germline CDR1 and CDR2 sequences are SGHAT and FQNNGV. Trimming pared 4 bases from V and 7 bases from J, leaving 7 bases between. This CDR3 contains 11 residues. The CDR3 DNA sequence: TGTGCCAGCAGCTCCGCAGGGACCCAGTACTTC. Protein product: CASSSAGTQYF.